The clone carrying this T cell receptor (beta chain) came up once. Its cognate antigen is unknown. This record comes from a study of cytomegalovirus exposure and HLA in healthy donors. Looking at the study overall: Genotyping of some 400 donors showed that around 86% belonged to the Caucasian-associated ancestry cluster.

This PCR relied on a set of 60 Vbeta primers and 13 Jbeta primers. Per the original methods: Later analysis identified tens of millions of unique TCR beta chains, approximately 10 million shared. Profiled with immunoSEQ multiplex PCR; TCRdb holds only in-frame clones, not every one. That table supplies the V and J calls and clone size; D and trimming were determined from the DNA. The table shows around 130,000 clones, with roughly 80% occurring only once. CDR1 is SGDLS, CDR2 YYNGEE, per germline. This CDR3 region has 16 residues. V gave up 2 bases and J gave up 6 bases; unmatched junction bases: 12. Whole-study findings and limits: Researchers catalogued roughly 150 TCR beta chains as cytomegalovirus-associated.

Sample: PBMCs. This chain uses TRBV9 with TRBJ1-1; 8 bases fit TRBD1. The source is a man aged 35-49 years in good health and CMV-seronegative. The CDR3 loop is CASSVGPGGSRAEAFF. The CDR3 DNA sequence: TGTGCCAGCAGCGTGGGGCCAGGGGGCTCACGGGCTGAAGCTTTCTTT.